Listed below are T cell receptor beta chains from one sample, sequenced in a study of patients and donors after allogeneic stem cell transplantation. TCRdb used MiXCR to reprocess the RT-PCR reads, holding one entry per CDR3 protein. Of about a million distinct CDR3 sequences in the sample, approximately 19% were seen once. The source material was blood, either unsorted or a sorted T cell fraction (not recorded which). The receptors come from a human donor who was either an allogeneic HSCT recipient or a stem cell or donor lymphocyte infusion donor (not recorded which). It is not recorded whose cells these are; they may come from a transplant donor. Both conserved end residues are part of each CDR3. The D gene is left open where the match is weak. The size entry is marked missing in some rows and otherwise reads once, few, many or a size class.

size,V,D,J,DNA,CDR3
.,TRBV12-3/TRBV12-4,.,TRBJ1-6,TGTGCCAGCAGTTCGAGCGGGGCCACGGGATCACCCCTCCACTTT,CASSSSGATGSPLHF
.,TRBV7-8,TRBD1,TRBJ1-6,TGTGCCAGCAGCTCCCGGGACAGTTCAAATTCACCCCTCCACTTT,CASSSRDSSNSPLHF
.,TRBV7-9,TRBD1,TRBJ2-5,TGTGCCAGCAGCTTAGTCAGCTCCGGGACAGGGGAAGAGACCCAGTACTTC,CASSLVSSGTGEETQYF
.,TRBV10-3,TRBD2,TRBJ2-3,TGTGCCATCAGCGGGACTACAATTAGCACAGATACGCAGTATTTT,CAISGTTISTDTQYF
.,TRBV20-1,.,TRBJ2-1,TGCAGTGCCTGGGGGACTCCCGTGGACAATGAGCAGTTCTTC,CSAWGTPVDNEQFF
.,TRBV20-1,.,TRBJ1-1,TGCAGTGCTACCGACAGGTCGAACACTGAAGCTTTCTTT,CSATDRSNTEAFF
few,TRBV2,TRBD2,TRBJ2-3,TGTGCCAGCAGTAACCGGGACTACACAGATACGCAGTATTTT,CASSNRDYTDTQYF
.,TRBV5-5,.,TRBJ1-5,TGTGCCAGCAGCTTAGGGGGGCGGAATAGCAATCAGCCCCAGCATTTT,CASSLGGRNSNQPQHF
.,TRBV7-3,.,TRBJ1-1,TGTGCCAGCAGCTTAGTCCAGGGGACGATTGCGGCTGAAGCTTTCTTT,CASSLVQGTIAAEAFF
.,TRBV29-1,.,TRBJ2-7,TGCAGCGTTCACCTACGCGGGACACAGACCTACGAGCAGTACTTC,CSVHLRGTQTYEQYF
.,TRBV27,TRBD1,TRBJ1-2,TGTGCCAGCAGTTTACGTCCAACAGGGGCAGATGGCTACACCTTC,CASSLRPTGADGYTF
few,TRBV4-1,.,TRBJ1-2,TGCGCCAGCAGCCAAGAGGCACGGACTCCCACTAACTATGGCTACACCTTC,CASSQEARTPTNYGYTF
.,TRBV5-1,.,TRBJ1-1,TGCGCGAGCGGAGGGGGGCGGAACACTGAAGCTTTCTTT,CASGGGRNTEAFF
.,TRBV15,.,TRBJ2-7,TGTGCCACCAGCAGTTGGCGGGGCCCCTACGAGCAGTACTTC,CATSSWRGPYEQYF
few,TRBV24-1,TRBD2,TRBJ2-5,TGTGCCACCAGTGATTTGCATCTTAGCGGGAGCGAGACCCAGTACTTC,CATSDLHLSGSETQYF
.,TRBV11-3,.,TRBJ2-7,TGTGCCAGCAGCTTAGGACCGGGGGCAGTTGACGAGCAGTACTTC,CASSLGPGAVDEQYF
.,TRBV10-3,TRBD1,TRBJ2-1,TGTGCCATCACTGACAGGGTGGGACAGAATGAGCAGTTCTTC,CAITDRVGQNEQFF
few,TRBV29-1,.,TRBJ2-5,TGCAGCGTTGAATCAGGGAGGCAAGAGACCCAGTACTTC,CSVESGRQETQYF
few,TRBV4-2,.,TRBJ1-1,TGTGCCAGCAGCCAAGAGGGGCAGGGTGGGGACACTGAAGCTTTCTTT,CASSQEGQGGDTEAFF
many,TRBV12-3/TRBV12-4,.,TRBJ1-3,TGTGCCAGCAGTTTTAGAGGAGGACGCTCTGGAAACACCATATATTTT,CASSFRGGRSGNTIYF
.,TRBV7-2,TRBD2,TRBJ2-7,TGTGCCAGCAGCACTCAAGCGGGATCCTACGAGCAGTACTTC,CASSTQAGSYEQYF
few,TRBV5-1,TRBD2,TRBJ2-1,TGCGCCAGCACCACACCTTCAACTAGCGATGAGCAGTTCTTC,CASTTPSTSDEQFF
.,TRBV11-2,.,TRBJ2-5,TGTGCCAGCAGCTTGGGTTGGGGTCAAGAGACCCAGTACTTC,CASSLGWGQETQYF
few,TRBV12-3/TRBV12-4,TRBD1,TRBJ1-1,TGTGCCAGCAGTTTATCAGGGACAGGGATCTCTGAAGCTTTCTTT,CASSLSGTGISEAFF
few,TRBV6-5,TRBD1,TRBJ2-1,TGTGCCAGCAGTTACTCGGGACAGGGGAGGAATGAGCAGTTCTTC,CASSYSGQGRNEQFF
few,TRBV5-1,TRBD2,TRBJ2-3,TGCGCCAGCAGCTGGGGGCCCGGGACTAGCGGGCTGCAGTATTTT,CASSWGPGTSGLQYF
.,TRBV27,TRBD2,TRBJ2-2,TGTGCCAGCAGACTAGCGGGGGGGACGAACACCGGGGAGCTGTTTTTT,CASRLAGGTNTGELFF
.,TRBV4-3,.,TRBJ1-5,TGCGCCAGCAGCCATTCGGCGGAGATTAAAGGGAATCAGCCCCAGCATTTT,CASSHSAEIKGNQPQHF
many,TRBV5-1,TRBD1,TRBJ2-2,TGCGCCAGCAGCGGGCAGGGGGCACGGAACACCGGGGAGCTGTTTTTT,CASSGQGARNTGELFF
.,TRBV20-1,.,TRBJ1-5,TGCAGTGCTAGTGTGGCTGGGGGCAATCAGCCCCAGCATTTT,CSASVAGGNQPQHF
few,TRBV5-6,TRBD1,TRBJ1-2,TGTGCCAGCAGGAAACAGGGGGCAAGCTATGGCTACACCTTC,CASRKQGASYGYTF
few,TRBV20-1,.,TRBJ1-4,TGCAGTGCTAGAGATCTACGGCAGGGGTCTGAAAAACTGTTTTTT,CSARDLRQGSEKLFF
.,TRBV6-5,.,TRBJ1-2,TGTGCCAGCAGTTACTCGAGCGTAGGGCCCTATGGCTACACCTTC,CASSYSSVGPYGYTF
.,TRBV9,.,TRBJ1-3,TGTGCCAGCAGCGTAGGAACCACCAGAAACACCATATATTTT,CASSVGTTRNTIYF
.,TRBV4-1,.,TRBJ1-5,TGCGCCAGCAGCCCGGTTGCACAGGGAAAAAATCAGCCCCAGCATTTT,CASSPVAQGKNQPQHF
many,TRBV7-2,.,TRBJ2-7,TGTGCCAGCAGCTTAGTCCACGAGCAGTACTTC,CASSLVHEQYF
.,TRBV20-1,TRBD2,TRBJ2-7,TGCAGTGCTAGAGATGTGGGGCATACCGGGACTAGCGGAAACTACGAGCAGTACTTC,CSARDVGHTGTSGNYEQYF
.,TRBV27,TRBD2,TRBJ2-6,TGTGCCAGCAGTTCTCCCGGGGGGGCTTCTGGGGCCAACGTCCTGACTTTC,CASSSPGGASGANVLTF
.,TRBV6-4,TRBD1,TRBJ2-1,TGTGCCAGCAGTCCACACTTGACAGGGGGAGTATCCTACAATGAGCAGTTCTTC,CASSPHLTGGVSYNEQFF
.,TRBV5-1,.,TRBJ2-2,TGCGCCAGCAGCTTGGGCGCCAGGACGAACACCGGGGAGCTGTTTTTT,CASSLGARTNTGELFF
.,TRBV5-1,.,TRBJ1-1,TGCGCCAGCAGCTTGGATCCAGGGGTGAACACTGAAGCTTTCTTT,CASSLDPGVNTEAFF
.,TRBV6-5,TRBD1,TRBJ1-5,TGTGCCAGCAGTTGGGGACAGAGCGACAATCAGCCCCAGCATTTT,CASSWGQSDNQPQHF
.,TRBV5-6,.,TRBJ1-2,TGTGCCAGCAGCTTGGTGGCCTTATCAGGGGACTATGGCTACACCTTC,CASSLVALSGDYGYTF
few,TRBV4-2,TRBD1,TRBJ2-7,TGTGCCAGCAGCCATTCCGGGACAGGGCCATCCTACGAGCAGTACTTC,CASSHSGTGPSYEQYF
.,TRBV27,.,TRBJ2-1,TGTGCCAGCAGTTTATCCACAGGCCATAGGGAGCAGTTCTTC,CASSLSTGHREQFF
.,TRBV2,.,TRBJ2-7,TGTGCCAGCGGGTCTCTCTCCTACGAGCAGTACTTC,CASGSLSYEQYF
.,TRBV11-3,.,TRBJ2-3,TGTGCCAGCAGCCCTTGGGCCGATACGCAGTATTTT,CASSPWADTQYF
.,TRBV7-9,TRBD2,TRBJ2-3,TGTGCCAGCAGCCCCAGGACTAGCGGGTTACATACGCAGTATTTT,CASSPRTSGLHTQYF
many,TRBV12-3/TRBV12-4,TRBD2,TRBJ2-3,TGTGCCAGCAGCCTAGCGGGGCCCAGAGATACGCAGTATTTT,CASSLAGPRDTQYF
few,TRBV7-9,.,TRBJ1-1,TGTGCCAGCAGGGTGTCAAGAGGCCGGGGGGTGAACACTGAAGCTTTCTTT,CASRVSRGRGVNTEAFF
many,TRBV24-1,TRBD2,TRBJ2-3,TGTGCCACCAGTGATATCTCGGCGGGGGGAGGCACAGATACGCAGTATTTT,CATSDISAGGGTDTQYF
few,TRBV12-3/TRBV12-4,.,TRBJ2-1,TGTGCCAGCAGCCGCAGGGAGGATGAGCAGTTCTTC,CASSRREDEQFF
.,TRBV9,.,TRBJ1-2,TGTGCCAGCAGCCGGGACACGGTGGATTATGGCTACACCTTC,CASSRDTVDYGYTF
few,TRBV9,.,TRBJ1-2,TGTGCCAGCAGCGTAGCCGGGACAAATGGCTACACCTTC,CASSVAGTNGYTF
.,TRBV11-2,.,TRBJ1-3,TGTGCCAGCCTTGGCGACAGGTTCGGAAACACCATATATTTT,CASLGDRFGNTIYF
.,TRBV19,.,TRBJ2-7,TGTGCCAGTAAACTAGGAGGCGAGCAGTACTTC,CASKLGGEQYF
few,TRBV7-3,TRBD1,TRBJ2-1,TGTGCCAGCAGCTTATCGAATGACAGGGTGTTTGAGCAGTTCTTC,CASSLSNDRVFEQFF